The clone carrying this T cell receptor beta chain was recorded once. Its antigen remains unknown. This record comes from a study of cytomegalovirus exposure and HLA in healthy donors. The germline V gene has CDR1 SGHAT and CDR2 FQNNGV. The length of the CDR3 is 14 residues. V shed 7 bases and J shed 0 bases, with 10 bases lying between them. With 60 Vbeta and 13 Jbeta primers, the PCR was carried out. Measured with immunoSEQ multiplex PCR; TCRdb has only the in-frame clones, and not every one. The table shows 190,000 or so clones, with 80% occurring only once. General study findings and limits: What was likely a sequencing artifact was a cluster of highly shared sequence variants. Usually a TCR sequence was rare, but some public TCRs were found in many donors. Most subjects had HLA-A and HLA-B alleles reportedly predicted accurately by TCR beta sequences. Both high specificity and high sensitivity reportedly marked the classifier's diagnosis of cytomegalovirus status.

The chain joins TRBV11-2 to TRBJ2-1; possibly TRBD2 for D (5 bases). Sequencing was performed on PBMCs. The receptor was isolated from a boy aged 10-17 years in good health and CMV-seronegative. The CDR3: CASNSTSSYNEQFF. The CDR3, as DNA: TGTGCCAGCAACTCCACTAGCTCCTACAATGAGCAGTTCTTC.